This TCR beta chain was identified during a study of blood T cell repertoires in COVID-19. The wider study: Nucleic acid was either cDNA or gDNA, and it came from T cells, B-cell-depleted T cells, or PBMCs.

Germline CDR1 is SGHTA and CDR2 is FQGTGA. This CDR3 is 15 amino acids long. V lost 6 bases, J lost 5 bases, and 19 bases lay in between. Authors' processing steps: Estimation of nucleated cell counts was performed using reference gene primer amplification. The repertoire was sequenced with immunoSEQ multiplex PCR; TCRdb's copy has only in-frame clones and lacks some. V, J and clone size reflect that table, while D and trimming were determined from the DNA. Here the sample spans around 100,000 clones, roughly 91% being singletons. Sequencing was carried out using peripheral blood. This TCR derives from a human donor in a cohort sampled during active COVID-19. The chain links TRBV7-3 to TRBJ2-5; D is perhaps TRBD2 (5 bases). The CDR3 reads CASSPGWGSEETQYF. CDR3 DNA: TGTGCCAGCAGTCCCGGTTGGGGTAGCGAGGAGACCCAGTACTTC. The full variable domain, rest sourced from reference TRBV7-3 and TRBJ2-5, is GAGVSQTPSNKVTEKGKYVELRCDPISGHTALYWYRQSLGQGPEFLIYFQGTGAADDSGLPNDRFFAVRPEGSVSTLKIQRTERGDSAVYLCASSPGWGSEETQYFGPGTRLLVL.